This T cell receptor (beta chain) appears in the sequencing data of a study of CXCR3-negative and CXCR3-positive naive CD8 T cells. Concerning this clonotype itself: Its antigen is not identified.

Each CD8+ T cell subset was sorted in triplicate, around 300,000 cells each. Naive CD8+ T cells displayed a CD45RO-CCR7+CD27+CD95- phenotype. cDNA libraries for TRB were generated by 5' RACE incorporating UMI labels. No DNA is given; TCRdb re-called the 5' RACE reads and lists each CDR3 protein once. This table holds under 85,000 distinct CDR3 sequences. CDR3 length: 15 amino acids. The germline V gene has CDR1 SGHRS and CDR2 YFSETQ. General study points: For the naive subsets, surface CD5 was similar, and TCR strength was inferred from TRB CDR3 properties. Diversity ran similarly high across both naive subsets but far lower in memory CD8+ cells. TRB CDR3s were more hydrophobic in CXCR3-positive than in CXCR3-negative naive cells.

The rearrangement joins TRBV5-1 to TRBJ1-1; TCRdb's D gene call, TRBD1, goes unchecked for lack of DNA. The TCR comes from a human donor in good health. Some clones in this sample may be carry-over from other donors' samples. The specimen was naive CXCR3+ CD8+ T cells from blood. This sample's subset: CD45RO-CCR7+CD27+CD95- naive CD8+ T cells expressing CXCR3 (TNR3+). CDR3 residues: CASSLARTGVTEAFF.